Sequencing of this TCR beta chain was carried out in a study of blood T cell repertoires in COVID-19. About the study: The study drew acute and convalescent COVID-19 samples from the United States, Italy and Spain. T cells, B-cell-depleted T cells, or PBMCs supplied cDNA or gDNA.

In the original workflow: The authors estimated nucleated cell counts from reference gene primer amplification. This table comes from immunoSEQ multiplex PCR, and its TCRdb copy is limited to in-frame clones, with some not included. That table supplies the V and J calls and clone size; D and trimming were determined from the DNA. The table includes 120,000 to 150,000 clones, around 79% detected once. Germline V lookup: CDR1 SGHRS, CDR2 YFSETQ. Trimming stripped 0 bases from V and 0 bases from J, with 18 bases between. This CDR3 is built from 18 residues. The rearrangement joins TRBV5-1 to TRBJ1-2; TRBD1 might be the D (6 bases). This clonotype was sampled from a man aged 50 to 59 with active or convalescent COVID-19. The source material was peripheral blood. The CDR3: CASSLAPDSPIANYGYTF. DNA for the CDR3: TGCGCCAGCAGCTTGGCCCCGGACAGCCCAATCGCTAACTATGGCTACACCTTC.